This TCR beta chain stems from a study of blood T cell repertoires in COVID-19. About the research overall: T cells, B-cell-depleted T cells, or PBMCs provided the cDNA or gDNA that served as material.

Authors' data handling: Counts of nucleated cells, estimated from reference gene primer amplification, were obtained. Repertoires were generated with immunoSEQ multiplex PCR, while TCRdb's copy carries only in-frame clones and drops some. The V and J calls and clone size were taken over from that table, and D and trimming were inferred from the DNA. The sample shows about 82,000 clones, about 86% of them seen only once. The V segment lost 9 bases and the J segment 7 bases; nucleotides outside the gene matches: 5. The CDR3 contains 12 residues. CDR1 and CDR2 (germline): LNHDA, SQIVND (reference sequence).

The specimen sequenced was peripheral blood. This TCR derives from a woman in her fifties or sixties with acute or convalescent COVID-19. The chain joins TRBV19 to TRBJ1-2; 10 nucleotides match TRBD1. DNA for the CDR3: TGTGCCAGCAAGGGACAGGGGCTTGGCTACACCTTC. It codes for CASKGQGLGYTF.